Shown below are 10 T cell receptor beta chains from a single sample sequenced in a study of blood T cell repertoires in COVID-19. Only in-frame clones appear in the TCRdb table, and some are missing; sequencing was by immunoSEQ multiplex PCR. This repertoire shows 85,000 to 100,000 clones, about nine tenths found once; its top ten account for 1.5% to 2%. Material for sequencing was peripheral blood. These receptors came from a man in his fifties or sixties with acute or convalescent COVID-19.

This rearrangement joins TRBV28 to TRBJ2-1; TRBD1 aligns across 10 bases. With 5 bases clipped from V and 7 bases from J, the junction kept 5 bases outside the gene matches. Germline V gives CDR1 MDHEN, CDR2 SYDVKM. This CDR3 region has 14 residues. The CDR3 DNA reads TGTGCCAGCAGTCCGGGACAGGGGAAAAATGAGCAGTTCTTC. Its translation is CASSPGQGKNEQFF.

The chain joins TRBV2 to TRBJ1-4; 7 positions agree with TRBD1. The length of the CDR3 is 14 residues. V lost 3 bases, J lost 8 bases, and 6 bases stayed unmatched. In germline, CDR1 is SNHLY, CDR2 FYNNEI. CDR3 bases: TGTGCCAGCAGTGACACAGGGGACAACGAAAAACTGTTTTTT. Amino acid sequence: CASSDTGDNEKLFF. Supplemented by reference TRBV2 and TRBJ1-4, the full variable domain reads EPEVTQTPSHQVTQMGQEVILRCVPISNHLYFYWYRQILGQKVEFLVSFYNNEISEKSEIFDDQFSVERPDGSNFTLKIRSTKLEDSAMYFCASSDTGDNEKLFFGSGTQLSVL.

This rearrangement joins TRBV2 to TRBJ1-2; TRBD1 agrees at 7 bases. Trimming cost V 5 bases and J 4 bases; bases outside gene matches: 16. Germline-derived CDR1 and CDR2 are SNHLY and FYNNEI. The CDR3 is made up of 17 amino acids. The CDR3 loop reads CASSPQGGQAGFYGYTF. The CDR3 nucleotides are TGTGCCAGCAGTCCTCAGGGAGGACAGGCGGGCTTCTATGGCTACACCTTC. Full variable domain (missing parts from reference TRBV2 and TRBJ1-2): EPEVTQTPSHQVTQMGQEVILRCVPISNHLYFYWYRQILGQKVEFLVSFYNNEISEKSEIFDDQFSVERPDGSNFTLKIRSTKLEDSAMYFCASSPQGGQAGFYGYTFGSGTRLTVV.

This clone has only a few counts. The chain couples TRBV23-1 to TRBJ1-1; 7 bases fit TRBD1. TRBV23-1 is an ORF, with its function uncertain. V lost 2 bases, J lost 4 bases, and 7 bases stayed unmatched. CDR3 size: 15 residues. CDR3 nucleotides: TGCGCCAGCAGTCAACAGGGGGTGATGACCACTGAAGCTTTCTTT. This translates into CASSQQGVMTTEAFF.

A note on this clone: The same CDR3 is also encoded by other DNA sequences in this sample. The V and J genes are TRBV7-2 and TRBJ2-5; 7 bases map to TRBD1. The CDR3 is 14 residues long. CDR1 and CDR2 (germline): SGHTA, FQGNSA. V was pared by 3 bases and J by 3 bases, with 4 bases of the junction left unmatched. CDR3 residues: CASSFNRGKETQYF. CDR3 DNA: TGTGCCAGCAGCTTCAACAGGGGCAAAGAGACCCAGTACTTC.

This clone showed up just once. The chain recombines TRBV19 with TRBJ1-1, with D perhaps matching TRBD1 (5 bases). The V gene's germline CDR1 is LNHDA and CDR2 SQIVND (reference sequence). The CDR3 totals 14 residues. V lost 3 bases to trimming and J lost 2 bases, with 10 bases between them. Here the CDR3 reads CASSIGGGNTEAFF. The CDR3 nucleotides are TGTGCCAGTAGTATCGGGGGTGGTAACACTGAAGCTTTCTTT.

Points on this clone: The identical CDR3 is also encoded by other nucleotide sequences in the sample. The genes are TRBV7-2 and TRBJ1-2; 9 nucleotides agree with TRBD1. Germline V gene data show CDR1 as SGHTA and CDR2 as FQGNSA. Trimming cost V 5 bases and J 4 bases; bases outside gene matches: 2. The CDR3 loop spans 13 amino acids. CDR3 DNA: TGTGCCAGCAGCCCGGGACAGGGCTATGGCTACACCTTC. Its protein product is CASSPGQGYGYTF.

The V call is TRBV15, the J call TRBJ1-5; a weak D match, TRBD1 (6 bases). Per germline, CDR1 LNHNV and CDR2 YYDKDF (reference sequence). The CDR3 covers 13 residues. Trimming took 3 bases from V and 5 from J, leaving 8 bases between them. The CDR3 region is CATSRDRYQPQHF. CDR3 DNA sequence: TGTGCCACCAGCAGGGACAGATATCAGCCCCAGCATTTT.

The gene calls are TRBV13 and TRBJ1-1; no clear D. The CDR3 covers 13 residues. Deletions cut 5 bases from V and 0 bases from J, with 7 bases between. Germline loops: CDR1 PRHDT, CDR2 FYEKMQ (reference sequence). This CDR3 is CASSPRLNTEAFF. The CDR3, as DNA: TGTGCCAGCAGCCCCAGATTGAACACTGAAGCTTTCTTT.

The chain is built from TRBV9 and TRBJ1-5; D is perhaps TRBD1 (5 bases). Trimming took off 4 bases at V and 5 bases at J, with 13 bases between the two ends. CDR1 and CDR2 (germline): SGDLS, YYNGEE. This CDR3 has 14 amino acids. In DNA form, the CDR3 reads TGTGCCAGCAGCCCCCGCAGGGATGATCAGCCCCAGCATTTT. Translation: CASSPRRDDQPQHF. The full variable domain, in which reference TRBV9 and TRBJ1-5 provide the parts outside the CDR3, is DSGVTQTPKHLITATGQRVTLRCSPRSGDLSVYWYQQSLDQGLQFLIQYYNGEERAKGNILERFSAQQFPDLHSELNLSSLELGDSALYFCASSPRRDDQPQHFGDGTRLSIL.